The 26 T cell receptor beta chains given below trace back to one sample, sequenced in a study of cytomegalovirus exposure and HLA in healthy donors. The study ran its PCR with 60 Vbeta and 13 Jbeta primers. Assay: immunoSEQ multiplex PCR; the TCRdb copy retains only in-frame clones and omits some. The sample includes 90,000 or so clones, approximately 81% of them seen just once. The source material was PBMCs. The source of these receptors is a woman aged 40 to 50 in good health and CMV-seronegative.

The chain carries TRBV28 and TRBJ1-5; no reliable D call. Trimming removed 6 bases from V and 4 bases from J, with 4 bases in between. Germline values: CDR1 MDHEN, CDR2 SYDVKM. The CDR3 is made up of 11 amino acids. The CDR3 region has the DNA TGTGCCAGCAGCTTTAATCAGCCCCAGCATTTT. Residues: CASSFNQPQHF.

CDR3: CASSIQGAGEKLFF. CDR3 bases: TGTGCCAGTAGTATACAGGGGGCCGGAGAAAAACTGTTTTTT. This chain uses TRBV19 with TRBJ1-4, with 8 bases aligning to TRBD1. Germline V gene data show CDR1 as LNHDA and CDR2 as SQIVND (reference sequence). The CDR3 sequence is 14 residues long. V dropped 2 bases and J dropped 8; count of bases not matched to a gene: 4.

The chain recombines TRBV5-5 with TRBJ1-3; D unclear. Germline values: CDR1 SGHKS, CDR2 YYEKEE (reference sequence). With 0 bases removed from V and 4 bases from J, the gap between germline ends came to 17 bases. This CDR3 spans 17 amino acids. The CDR3 is CASSLESVITGGNTIYF. The CDR3 DNA reads as TGTGCCAGCAGCTTGGAATCAGTAATCACGGGAGGAAACACCATATATTTT. Full variable domain (outside the CDR3, taken from reference TRBV5-5 and TRBJ1-3): DAGVTQSPTHLIKTRGQQVTLRCSPISGHKSVSWYQQVLGQGPQFIFQYYEKEERGRGNFPDRFSARQFPNYSSELNVNALLLGDSALYLCASSLESVITGGNTIYFGEGSWLTVV.

The chain couples TRBV27 to TRBJ1-5; tentative D call: TRBD1 (5 bases). The germline V and J ends were trimmed by 4 bases and 0 bases, with 10 bases remaining between them. The germline gives CDR1 MNHEY, CDR2 SMNVEV (reference sequence). The CDR3 has 15 amino acids. In DNA form, the CDR3 reads TGTGCCAGCAGTTCCCAGGGCCTTAGCAATCAGCCCCAGCATTTT. Its translation: CASSSQGLSNQPQHF.

The chain couples TRBV7-9 to TRBJ1-2; D remains unclear. CDR1 is SEHNR, CDR2 FQNEAQ, per germline (reference sequence). The ends were cut back, 4 bases at V and 4 bases at J, with 7 bases in the middle. This CDR3 comprises 12 residues. Here the CDR3 reads CASSSDIYGYTF. In DNA form, the CDR3 reads TGTGCCAGCAGCTCAGACATCTATGGCTACACCTTC.

This clone was seen more than once but under ten times. J is TRBJ2-2 and V is TRBV27, with 7 bases fitting TRBD1. Germline V gene data show CDR1 as MNHEY and CDR2 as SMNVEV (reference sequence). The CDR3 loop spans 16 amino acids. V trimming: 5 bases; J trimming: 0 bases; junction bases outside the gene matches: 6. The CDR3, as DNA: TGTGCCAGCAGTGAGACAGGGAGAACGAACACCGGGGAGCTGTTTTTT. Its protein is CASSETGRTNTGELFF.

Here the CDR3 reads CASSQGGLDTEAFF. CDR3 DNA: TGTGCCAGCAGTCAGGGCGGTTTGGACACTGAAGCTTTCTTT. J is TRBJ1-1 and V is TRBV6-5, with D possibly matching TRBD1 (5 bases). There are 14 residues in the CDR3. V shed 5 bases and J shed 3 bases, with 13 bases lying between them. Germline V gene data show CDR1 as MNHEY and CDR2 as SVGAGI.

V is TRBV5-4 and J is TRBJ1-4; D ambiguous. The CDR3 totals 15 residues. Trimming stripped 5 bases from V and 0 bases from J, with 11 bases between. Germline V lookup: CDR1 SGHNT, CDR2 YYREEE (reference sequence). The CDR3 region has the DNA TGTGCCAGCAGTGGGAGCGCAGCAACTAATGAAAAACTGTTTTTT. It translates to CASSGSAATNEKLFF.

This clone appeared once. The chain employs TRBV28 and TRBJ1-2; TRBD1 matches 9 bases. CDR1 and CDR2 from the germline V gene are MDHEN and SYDVKM. The CDR3 extends over 13 amino acids. The V and J ends lost 4 bases and 6 bases, in that order; junction bases with no gene match: 3. CDR3 sequence: CASSSRTGDGYTF. The DNA of the CDR3 is TGTGCCAGCAGTTCACGGACAGGGGATGGCTACACCTTC.

V usage is TRBV27 and J usage is TRBJ2-3, with no clear D. The germline V gene has CDR1 MNHEY and CDR2 SMNVEV (reference sequence). This CDR3 region has 16 residues. Trimming left V 6 bases short and J 5 bases short, with 21 bases between. CDR3 amino acids: CASSPTFPRVGDTQYF. CDR3 sequence (DNA): TGTGCCAGCAGCCCTACATTCCCCCGGGTAGGAGATACGCAGTATTTT.

The CDR3 DNA sequence: TGTGCCATCCCTGCAGGGGGCAGTCCTGGGGCCAACGTCCTGACTTTC. It codes for CAIPAGGSPGANVLTF. This chain joins TRBV10-3 and TRBJ2-6; 8 nucleotides agree with TRBD1. CDR1 ENHRY and CDR2 SYGVKD come from the germline V gene. The CDR3 has 16 residues. Trimming cost V 8 bases and J 2 bases; bases outside gene matches: 8.

This chain uses TRBV18 with TRBJ1-3; D is undetermined. The germline V gene encodes CDR1 KGHSH and CDR2 LQKENI. Deletions cut 4 bases from V and 0 bases from J, with 10 bases between. CDR3 size: 15 residues. This CDR3 is CASSHSSNSGNTIYF. CDR3 nucleotide sequence: TGTGCCAGCTCACACAGCTCAAACTCTGGAAACACCATATATTTT.

The V gene is TRBV5-1, the J gene TRBJ2-7, with D possibly matching TRBD1 (6 bases). Germline values: CDR1 SGHRS, CDR2 YFSETQ. V was trimmed by 4 bases and J by 0 bases, leaving 11 bases between them. The CDR3 runs 14 residues. Written as DNA, the CDR3 is TGCGCCAGCAGCAGGGACACCACCTCCTACGAGCAGTACTTC. Protein product: CASSRDTTSYEQYF.

This chain uses TRBV28 with TRBJ1-5; 8 bases are a match to TRBD1. Germline V gene lookup returns CDR1 MDHEN and CDR2 SYDVKM. This CDR3 is 16 amino acids long. Unmatched junction bases numbered 15, after V lost 5 bases and J lost 9 bases. The CDR3, as DNA: TGTGCCAGCAGTCTACCGGGACAGGCGACTCTTATGCCCCAGCATTTT. It is translated as CASSLPGQATLMPQHF.

This chain links TRBV7-8 with TRBJ2-2, with 10 positions matching TRBD2. Germline trimming cut 6 bases from V and 6 bases from J; bases unmatched to any gene: 16. Germline loops: CDR1 SGHVS, CDR2 FQNEAQ. The CDR3 is 18 residues long. CDR3 amino acids: CASSLFRSSGSFAGELFF. In DNA, the CDR3 is TGTGCCAGCAGTCTCTTTCGGTCTAGCGGGAGTTTCGCCGGGGAGCTGTTTTTT.

J is TRBJ2-1 and V is TRBV11-3; 10 bases fit TRBD2. Trimming at V came to 5 bases and at J to 6 bases, leaving 13 bases not matched to a gene. This CDR3 region has 17 residues. Germline loops: CDR1 SGHNT, CDR2 YENEEA. The CDR3 is CASSVISGRADVNEQFF. CDR3 nucleotides: TGTGCCAGCAGCGTTATAAGCGGGAGGGCGGATGTCAATGAGCAGTTCTTC.

This rearrangement joins TRBV27 to TRBJ2-3; D remains unclear. V lost 4 bases and J 6 bases, leaving 14 bases between the germline ends. There are 14 residues in the CDR3. Per germline, CDR1 MNHEY and CDR2 SMNVEV (reference sequence). The DNA of the CDR3 is TGTGCCAGCAGTTCCCGAGCCGCTAGGGATACGCAGTATTTT. This codes for CASSSRAARDTQYF.

This clone was recorded a few times. The chain has TRBV5-4 and TRBJ2-7, with D maybe TRBD2 (5 bases). The V end lost 0 bases, the J end lost 5 bases, and 6 bases lay between the germline ends. There are 12 residues in the CDR3. CDR1 and CDR2 (germline): SGHNT, YYREEE (reference sequence). CDR3 DNA sequence: TGTGCCAGCAGCTTGGCGGGGAACGAGCAGTACTTC. The encoded protein is CASSLAGNEQYF.

This chain uses TRBV14 with TRBJ2-3; weak D call: TRBD2 (6 bases). This CDR3 is 15 amino acids long. Germline V CDR1 and CDR2: SGHDN, FVKESK. The germline V and J ends were trimmed by 4 bases and 2 bases, with 13 bases remaining between them. In DNA, the CDR3 is TGTGCCAGCAGCCTATTTAGCGGAAACACAGATACGCAGTATTTT. Its protein product is CASSLFSGNTDTQYF.

The chain couples TRBV5-4 to TRBJ1-4; TRBD1 might be the D (6 bases). The ends were cut back, 4 bases at V and 0 bases at J, with 10 bases in the middle. This CDR3 comprises 15 residues. Germline lookup yields CDR1 SGHNT and CDR2 YYREEE (reference sequence). CDR3 residues: CASSRGMATNEKLFF. Written as DNA, the CDR3 is TGTGCCAGCAGCAGGGGGATGGCAACTAATGAAAAACTGTTTTTT.

Points on this clone: Distinct nucleotide sequences in the sample also encode this CDR3. This chain uses TRBV9 with TRBJ1-5; D perhaps matches TRBD1 (5 bases). Germline V gives CDR1 SGDLS, CDR2 YYNGEE. The CDR3 is 16 amino acids. V was trimmed by 2 bases and J by 0 bases, leaving 12 bases between them. CDR3 in DNA: TGTGCCAGCAGCGTCGGGCAGGGTGATAGCAATCAGCCCCAGCATTTT. It yields the protein CASSVGQGDSNQPQHF.

This clone was counted a few times. The rearrangement links TRBV5-1 to TRBJ2-7; TRBD1 aligns across 9 bases. Germline loops: CDR1 SGHRS, CDR2 YFSETQ. V gave up 1 base and J gave up 1 base; unmatched junction bases: 3. CDR3 size: 15 residues. Here the CDR3 DNA reads TGCGCCAGCAGCTTGTTACAGGGGGCATCCTACGAGCAGTACTTC. This gives the protein CASSLLQGASYEQYF.

This chain joins TRBV2 and TRBJ1-3; D not certain. This CDR3 comprises 17 residues. Germline values: CDR1 SNHLY, CDR2 FYNNEI. Trimming left V 2 bases short and J 0 bases short, with 14 bases between. The CDR3 coding sequence is TGTGCCAGCAGTGAAATTGGACTTAACCCCTCTGGAAACACCATATATTTT. This codes for CASSEIGLNPSGNTIYF.

The J gene is TRBJ1-4, the V gene TRBV11-2, with 9 nucleotides matching TRBD1. CDR3 size: 14 residues. CDR1 and CDR2 from the germline V gene are SGHAT and FQNNGV. V shed 5 bases and J 8 bases; nucleotides not matched to a gene: 6. CDR3 protein: CASSRDRAYEKLFF. In nucleotides, the CDR3 is TGTGCCAGCAGCCGGGACAGGGCGTACGAAAAACTGTTTTTT.

CDR3 in amino acids: CASSFLSTGDEKLFF. CDR3 nucleotide sequence: TGTGCCAGCAGTTTTCTTAGTACAGGGGACGAAAAACTGTTTTTT. The chain recombines TRBV7-9 with TRBJ1-4; 7 positions agree with TRBD1. Germline CDR1 and CDR2: SEHNR and FQNEAQ (reference sequence). The CDR3 spans 15 residues. The junction had 12 bases not matched to a gene; V was cut back by 6 bases and J by 8 bases.

This chain links TRBV5-1 with TRBJ1-6, with a tentative D call TRBD1 (5 bases). There are 13 residues in the CDR3. Trimming removed 4 bases at V and 7 bases at J, with 9 bases between. Looked up from germline, CDR1 is SGHRS and CDR2 is YFSETQ. The CDR3 loop is CASSQDRNSPLHF. CDR3 DNA: TGCGCCAGCAGCCAAGACAGAAATTCACCCCTCCACTTT.